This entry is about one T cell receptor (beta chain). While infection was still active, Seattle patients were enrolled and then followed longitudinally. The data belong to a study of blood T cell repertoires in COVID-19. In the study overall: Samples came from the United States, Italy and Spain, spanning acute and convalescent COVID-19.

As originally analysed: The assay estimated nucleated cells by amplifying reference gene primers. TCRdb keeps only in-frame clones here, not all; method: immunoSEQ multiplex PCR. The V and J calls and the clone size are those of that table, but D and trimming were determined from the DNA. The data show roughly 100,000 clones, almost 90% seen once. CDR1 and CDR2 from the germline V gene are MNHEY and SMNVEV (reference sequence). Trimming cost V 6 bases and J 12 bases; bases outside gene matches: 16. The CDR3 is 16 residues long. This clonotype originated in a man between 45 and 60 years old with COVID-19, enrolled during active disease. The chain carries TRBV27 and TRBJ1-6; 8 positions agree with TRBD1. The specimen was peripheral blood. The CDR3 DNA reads TGTGCCAGCAGGGGGACAGGTGGATTACTCACCCGACCCCTCCACTTT. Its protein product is CASRGTGGLLTRPLHF.